This is a list of T cell receptor beta chains from one sample in a study of CD8+CD57+ T cells in acquired aplastic anemia. TCRdb reprocessed the reads with MiXCR, giving one entry per CDR3 protein. Of about 200,000 distinct CDR3 sequences in the sample, 65% are singletons; the top ten hold roughly 62%. Sample: sorted CD4+, CD8+, or CD8+CD57+ T cells (not recorded which) from PBMCs. The receptors come from a human donor with aplastic anemia. Each CDR3 is given without its conserved first and last residue. The order of the fields is J gene, V gene, CDR3 protein.

TRBJ2-5	TRBV24-1	ATSDSPGGPGQETQY
TRBJ2-7	TRBV29-1	SVSGQQSTYEQY
TRBJ1-1	TRBV24-1	ATRQGNTEAF
TRBJ2-7	TRBV19	ASNLRADSYEQY
TRBJ2-5	TRBV7-9	ASSPGGSRYQETQY
TRBJ1-2	TRBV20-1	SARAQGYGYT
TRBJ2-2	TRBV2	ASSVDWPTGELF
TRBJ2-5	TRBV2	ASRRGTSGGLQETQY
TRBJ2-3	TRBV15	ATSSHRGSGDTQY
TRBJ1-3	TRBV11-2	ASSLFVSGNTIY
TRBJ1-1	TRBV6-5	ASSPRQHLSEAF
TRBJ1-5	TRBV15	ATRDLGQGKRPQH
TRBJ1-4	TRBV28	ASSLYAGLELKPNQF
TRBJ1-1	TRBV11-2	ASILGGGSEAF
TRBJ1-1	TRBV19	ASSIDRRMNTEAF
TRBJ2-2	TRBV7-9	ASRNGITGELF
TRBJ1-4	TRBV19	ASSTQQGLTNEKLF
TRBJ2-1	TRBV7-9	ASSLLAGGGSEQF
TRBJ2-3	TRBV9	ASSVGSTGTQY
TRBJ1-5	TRBV10-3	AIAAVSNQPQH
TRBJ1-1	TRBV4-1	ASSQDPGVAEAF
TRBJ2-7	TRBV20-1	SARDRASGGSYEQY
TRBJ2-1	TRBV15	ATSQVGGEQF
TRBJ1-5	TRBV24-1	ATSSETGRGGQPQH
TRBJ2-2	TRBV19	ASSTTPGQGAGELF
TRBJ2-3	TRBV5-4	ASSPVGTGVFGTDTQY
TRBJ1-5	TRBV9	ASSDGTGNQPQH
TRBJ2-6	TRBV2	ASRTGTSSGANVLT
TRBJ1-1	TRBV7-9	ASSSNGQGPKAF
TRBJ2-7	TRBV7-3	ASSPARGREQY
TRBJ2-3	TRBV5-4	ASSLQQGGSTQY
TRBJ2-1	TRBV2	ASSDDSSYNEQF
TRBJ2-6	TRBV20-1	SATVWANVLT
TRBJ1-5	TRBV24-1	ATAPDGDNQPQH
TRBJ2-2	TRBV24-1	ATSDLDRGDTGELF
TRBJ2-7	TRBV20-1	SARYSSYEQY
TRBJ2-7	TRBV2	ASRSWGSSYEQY
TRBJ2-6	TRBV29-1	SVSGQTSGANVLT
TRBJ2-5	TRBV4-2	ASSLIAGAYQETQY
TRBJ2-7	TRBV7-9	ASSRTTGLAIEQY
TRBJ2-7	TRBV5-1	ASSEGGIMGPYEQY
TRBJ1-4	TRBV7-2	ATKSNRGGEKLF